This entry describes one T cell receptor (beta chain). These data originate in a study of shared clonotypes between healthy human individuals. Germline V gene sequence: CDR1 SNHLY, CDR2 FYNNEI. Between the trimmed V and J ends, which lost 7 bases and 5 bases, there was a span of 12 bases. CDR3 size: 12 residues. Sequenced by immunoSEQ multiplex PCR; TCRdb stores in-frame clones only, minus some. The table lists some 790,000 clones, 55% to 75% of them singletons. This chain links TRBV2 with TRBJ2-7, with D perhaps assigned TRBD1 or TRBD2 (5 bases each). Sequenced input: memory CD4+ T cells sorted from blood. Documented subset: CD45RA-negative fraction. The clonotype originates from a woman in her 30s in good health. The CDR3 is CASNEGRNEQYF. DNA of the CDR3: TGTGCCAGCAATGAGGGGAGAAACGAGCAGTACTTC.